This T cell receptor (beta chain) was observed in a study of graft-versus-host responses after intestinal transplantation. The wider study: Tacrolimus and steroids were given for two to three years to all recipients after anti-thymocyte globulin induction.

The data were produced by immunoSEQ multiplex PCR, yet TCRdb's version contains in-frame clones alone and is incomplete. Among about 6,900 clones listed, about 26% were seen once. Irradiated stimulators labeled with violet dye, around 200,000 in number, were plated with around 200,000 CFSE-labeled responders. General study results and limits: Recipient bone marrow held GvH clones, some seen earlier in ileum or blood. Association was observed between peak circulating GvH clone levels and early post-transplant HvG declines.

The sequence derives from a human patient who was an organ donor for intestinal transplantation. The specimen was alloreactive CD4+ T cells from a mixed lymphocyte reaction culture, collected before transplantation. Indicated subset: CFSE-low proliferating T cells sorted from approximately 6-day pre-transplant mixed lymphocyte reaction (GvH or HvG direction).

Written as DNA, the CDR3 is TGTGCCAGCAGCTTACGGGGACTAGCGGGAGAGGATACGCAGTATTTT. It specifies CASSLRGLAGEDTQYF. The gene calls are TRBV7-3 and TRBJ2-3, with 14 nucleotides matching TRBD2. V was pared by 2 bases and J by 6 bases, with 4 bases of the junction left unmatched. Germline-derived CDR1 and CDR2 are SGHTA and FQGTGA. The CDR3 consists of 16 residues.